This entry lists 6 T cell receptor beta chains sequenced from one sample in a study of cytomegalovirus exposure and HLA in healthy donors. It was with 60 Vbeta and 13 Jbeta primers that the PCR ran. The table came from immunoSEQ multiplex PCR; TCRdb's copy has only in-frame clones and leaves some out. The sample includes more than 95,000 clones, 50% to 80% of them seen just once. The sequencing sample was made of PBMCs. These receptor sequences come from a man in his sixties in good health and CMV-seronegative.

A few counts support this clone. The chain carries TRBV5-1 and TRBJ2-5; 7 bases fit TRBD2. Germline-derived CDR1 and CDR2 are SGHRS and YFSETQ. The CDR3 has 15 amino acids. Losses at the gene ends were 4 bases for V and 2 bases for J; bases not matched to a gene: 8. For the CDR3, the DNA is TGCGCCAGCAGCCCGAGCGGCGGGGGACAAGAGACCCAGTACTTC. This gives the protein CASSPSGGGQETQYF.

The chain joins TRBV6-5 to TRBJ2-2; perhaps TRBD1 as D (6 bases). The V and J ends lost 1 base and 6 bases respectively, with 12 bases between them. The CDR3 covers 15 residues. From germline, CDR1 is MNHEY and CDR2 SVGAGI. The CDR3 reads CASSYYRAPAGELFF. In nucleotides, the CDR3 is TGTGCCAGCAGTTACTACAGGGCCCCAGCCGGGGAGCTGTTTTTT.

The CDR3 DNA reads TGTGCCAGCAGCCAAGACCCGGGACTACAGGAGACCCAGTACTTC. Encoded protein: CASSQDPGLQETQYF. The chain recombines TRBV4-2 with TRBJ2-5; TRBD2 matches at 7 bases. The CDR3 covers 15 residues. The germline gives CDR1 LGHNA, CDR2 YNFKEQ. Unmatched junction bases numbered 6, after V lost 0 bases and J lost 5 bases.

The chain employs TRBV29-1 and TRBJ2-1, with TRBD1 identical over 7 bases. Germline V lookup: CDR1 SQVTM, CDR2 ANQGSEA. V shed 1 base and J 6 bases; nucleotides not matched to a gene: 12. CDR3 size: 16 residues. The CDR3 DNA reads as TGCAGCGTTGAAGTTGAGGGGGCCCTAAACCGCAATGAGCAGTTCTTC. Amino acids: CSVEVEGALNRNEQFF.

The genes are TRBV30 and TRBJ2-7; D possibly corresponds to TRBD2 (6 bases). V lost 3 bases and J 2 bases, leaving 14 bases between the germline ends. Germline values: CDR1 GTSNPN, CDR2 SVGIG (reference sequence). The CDR3 totals 14 residues. The CDR3 reads CAWSRSSVTYEQYF. The DNA for the CDR3 is TGTGCCTGGAGCAGATCTAGCGTCACCTACGAGCAGTACTTC. Full variable domain (missing parts from reference TRBV30 and TRBJ2-7): SQTIHQWPATLVQPVGSPLSLECTVEGTSNPNLYWYRQAAGRGLQLLFYSVGIGQISSEVPQNLSASRPQDRQFILSSKKLLLSDSGFYLCAWSRSSVTYEQYFGPGTRLTVT.

The genes are TRBV7-3 and TRBJ2-7, with 8 bases aligning to TRBD1. J gave up 2 bases and V 6 bases, and 3 bases lay outside the gene matches. The CDR3 has 13 amino acids. Germline CDR1 is SGHTA and CDR2 is FQGTGA. CDR3 loop: CASSDRGPYEQYF. CDR3 sequence (DNA): TGTGCCAGCAGTGACAGGGGACCCTACGAGCAGTACTTC.